This T cell receptor beta chain was recovered during a study of T cell repertoires and HLA-DP antigens (dated by TCRdb to the late 2010s). As for the study more broadly: The study used an in vitro model of CD4+ T cell alloreactivity against allogeneic HLA-DP presented by transduced HeLa cells. The three donors were two male and one female, with ages ranging from the 18-to-29 to the 60-to-69 age band. The two alloantigens modelled structurally similar versus dissimilar alloantigens, differing from self at one and approximately 9 peptide-binding groove amino acids, respectively. The average DNA input was roughly 220 ng for sorted CD137+CD4+ samples versus about 1,200 ng for pre-culture CD4+ samples.

Untouched CD4+ T cells were isolated from Ficoll-separated PBMC by magnetic bead negative selection, reaching an average purity of roughly 98%. Magnetic beads were used to isolate untouched CD4+ T cells from Ficoll-separated PBMC, giving around 98% purity with negligible CD8+ contamination. Peripheral blood mononuclear cells came from the buffy coats of a few healthy blood donors. Each of the three donors was CMV seronegative. The DNeasy Blood & Tissue Kit was used for extraction of genomic DNA. For each subject, genomic DNA from sorted CD137+CD4+ cells and from pre-culture CD4+ baseline samples underwent TCRB sequencing. General findings and caveats noted by the study authors: Naive and memory CD4+ repertoires were not analysed separately. Sorted CD137+ cells showed similar clonality against both alloantigens, at 0.3 to 0.5, which was much higher than the approximately 0.04 seen in pre-culture samples. Limitations were identified as the inclusion of only a few donors, the use of a non-physiological HeLa antigen-presenting system, and the use of total CD4+ responder cells. Clones undetected before culture had an average cumulative frequency of about 38% against one allele versus less than 65% against the other.

Here V drops 3 bases and J drops 7 bases, and the junction holds 13 bases not matched to any gene. From the germline V gene, CDR1 is KGHSH and CDR2 is LQKENI. The CDR3 spans 18 residues, from the cysteine through the phenylalanine. The retained sequence is limited to the CDR3, 54 bases, with the frame set at the first base. Notes on this clone: What this receptor recognizes is not known. Per-base quality was not reported, and no clone a single base away is much larger than it.

TCRB CDR3 regions were amplified with the immunoSEQ multiplex PCR using forward primers for 54 TRBV segments and reverse primers for 13 TRBJ segments. Deep resolution, with a target of a few hundred thousand T cell genomes, was applied to the sequencing of pre-culture CD4+ samples. Amplicons were sequenced on an Illumina HiSeq System, producing 87 bp reads covering the CDR3. As for the original processing: PCR and sequencing errors in the reads were corrected, and alignment to IMGT reference sequences was used to define CDR3 regions. Template and unique rearrangement counts were estimated using synthetic template pools. Clonality was computed as 1 minus Pielou's evenness. Richness was estimated with the Daley-Smith estimator. Repertoire overlap was measured with Morisita's index. Clones present in cultured samples but not detected in the pre-culture repertoire of the same donor were defined as low-abundance clones. The table comes from immuneACCESS by way of TCRdb, which keeps in-frame sequences with V and J called. Part of the clones is missing from these tables; in studies checked, under half for an unresolved V gene and the rest for unknown reasons. That table furnishes V, J and clone size, whereas the DNA furnished D and trimming. The sample has about 110,000 clones on record, 80% to 95% of them singletons. 0.25% to 0.3% of the sample is in the top ten clones.

Material for sequencing was CD4+ T cells from PBMCs. This clonotype was obtained from a woman under 30 in good health and CMV-seronegative. The receptor chain draws on TRBV18 and TRBJ1-5, with 12 bases in between that match TRBD1. The bases are TGTGCCAGCTCACCCTCCACCGGGACAGGGGGCCGGTTGCAGCCCCAGCATTTT. Translation gives CASSPSTGTGGRLQPQHF.